This T cell receptor beta chain originates from a study of blood T cell repertoires in COVID-19. Seattle cases were enrolled at active infection and followed longitudinally. Germline V gene lookup returns CDR1 KGHSH and CDR2 LQKENI. This CDR3 has 17 amino acids. The J segment lost 9 bases and the V segment lost 1 base, leaving 14 bases of the junction unmatched. Profiling relied on immunoSEQ multiplex PCR, and the TCRdb table lists in-frame clones only, not all of them. The sample lists roughly 130,000 clones, about four fifths occurring once. Input material: peripheral blood. This rearrangement joins TRBV18 to TRBJ2-1, with 8 bases aligning to TRBD2. The clonotype comes from a man aged 25-45 years with COVID-19, enrolled during active disease. The chain's CDR3 is CASSPRSLAGSWGEQFF. CDR3 DNA sequence: TGTGCCAGCTCACCACGTAGCCTAGCGGGCTCCTGGGGTGAGCAGTTCTTC.